The next 12 T cell receptor beta chains were all read from a single sample in a study of blood T cell repertoires in COVID-19. TCRdb's copy holds only in-frame clones and misses some; the assay was immunoSEQ multiplex PCR. The table has a few hundred thousand clones, roughly 87% seen once. Sequences were obtained from PBMCs or T cells enriched from blood (not recorded which). These receptors were taken from a woman aged 30 to 39 who had recovered from COVID-19.

The chain is built from TRBV9 and TRBJ2-7, with D maybe TRBD2 (5 bases). Germline assignment: CDR1 SGDLS and CDR2 YYNGEE. The CDR3 has 14 amino acids. V was clipped by 1 base and J by 3 bases, with 11 bases between them. The DNA of the CDR3 is TGTGCCAGCAGCGTACGTCCGGGGAGCTACGAGCAGTACTTC. Amino acids: CASSVRPGSYEQYF.

This clone was counted a few times. CDR3: CASSQYYEQYF. In DNA form, the CDR3 reads TGTGCCAGCAGCCAGTACTACGAGCAGTACTTC. The J gene is TRBJ2-7, the V gene TRBV3-1 (or the pseudogene TRBV3-2); D not resolved. CDR3 length equals 11 residues. The V gene's germline CDR1 is LGHDT and CDR2 YNNKEL (reference sequence). With 3 bases removed from V and 3 bases from J, the gap between germline ends came to 3 bases.

The chain uses TRBV7-8 and TRBJ2-7, with 10 bases that match TRBD1. V lost 5 bases, J lost 6 bases, and 7 bases stayed unmatched. In germline, CDR1 is SGHVS, CDR2 FQNEAQ. The CDR3 contains 14 residues. The CDR3 loop reads CASSLRQGAGEQYF. The CDR3 coding sequence is TGTGCCAGCAGCCTTCGACAGGGGGCTGGCGAGCAGTACTTC.

This clone was seen a few times. One end of the junction fails to match germline, which may point to a read error. The gene calls are TRBV3-1 (or the pseudogene TRBV3-2) and TRBJ2-7; possible D gene TRBD2, 5 bases. The V gene's germline CDR1 is LGHDT and CDR2 YNNKEL (reference sequence). The CDR3 spans 15 residues. Here the CDR3 DNA reads TGTGCCAGCAGCCGAGCGGCACCTTGGTCCTCCGAGCAGTACTTC. Amino acid sequence: CASSRAAPWSSEQYF.

In DNA, the CDR3 is TGTGCCAGCAGTCCGAGCGGGGAGGGATACAATGAGCAGTTCTTC. Translating gives CASSPSGEGYNEQFF. The chain links TRBV27 to TRBJ2-1, with 7 bases aligning to TRBD2. Germline trimming cut 5 bases from V and 4 bases from J; bases unmatched to any gene: 8. Germline CDR1 is MNHEY and CDR2 is SMNVEV (reference sequence). This CDR3 comprises 15 residues.

The rearrangement joins TRBV27 to TRBJ2-7; the match to TRBD1 covers 10 bases. The CDR3 consists of 15 residues. The germline CDR1 and CDR2 sequences are MNHEY and SMNVEV (reference sequence). V lost 4 bases to trimming and J lost 4 bases; unmatched junction nucleotides: 7. The CDR3 is CASSSTGTGEYEQYF. The CDR3 DNA follows: TGTGCCAGCAGTTCCACCGGGACAGGGGAATACGAGCAGTACTTC.

The gene calls are TRBV27 and TRBJ1-2; no definite D call. V dropped 4 bases and J dropped 4 bases, with 13 bases sitting between them. This CDR3 spans 14 amino acids. Germline V gives CDR1 MNHEY, CDR2 SMNVEV (reference sequence). This CDR3 reads CASSSRGPTYGYTF. CDR3 coding DNA: TGTGCCAGCAGTTCCCGAGGGCCCACCTATGGCTACACCTTC.

The chain recombines TRBV4-2 with TRBJ2-7, with TRBD2 identical over 7 bases. CDR1 is LGHNA, CDR2 YNFKEQ, per germline. V lost 3 bases, J lost 7 bases, and 6 bases stayed unmatched. The CDR3 loop spans 13 amino acids. The CDR3 loop reads CASSHGTSEEQYF. The CDR3 bases are TGTGCCAGCAGCCACGGTACTAGCGAGGAGCAGTACTTC.

This rearrangement joins TRBV14 to TRBJ2-1; 8 nucleotides match TRBD2. Germline CDR1 and CDR2: SGHDN and FVKESK. V lost 0 bases to trimming and J lost 11 bases; unmatched junction nucleotides: 6. This CDR3 spans 14 amino acids. DNA of the CDR3: TGTGCCAGCAGCCAAGATCTCGGGAGGGCGAAGCAGTTCTTC. Protein product: CASSQDLGRAKQFF. The whole variable domain, remainder taken from reference TRBV14 and TRBJ2-1, is EAGVTQFPSHSVIEKGQTVTLRCDPISGHDNLYWYRRVMGKEIKFLLHFVKESKQDESGMPNNRFLAERTGGTYSTLKVQPAELEDSGVYFCASSQDLGRAKQFFGPGTRLTVL.

For this clone: The junction differs from germline at one of its ends, possibly a read error. V is TRBV10-3 and J is TRBJ2-6, with TRBD2 matching 7 bases. This CDR3 is built from 17 residues. Germline V gene data show CDR1 as ENHRY and CDR2 as SYGVKD. Written as DNA, the CDR3 is TGTGCCATCAATGAGGGAGGGGCCGGGATGAGGGCCAACGTCCTGACTTTC. Amino acids: CAINEGGAGMRANVLTF.

The chain combines TRBV5-1 with TRBJ2-5, with TRBD1 matching over 8 bases. The V gene's germline CDR1 is SGHRS and CDR2 YFSETQ. The CDR3 covers 15 residues. V was pared by 4 bases and J by 2 bases, with 7 bases of the junction left unmatched. The CDR3 DNA follows: TGCGCCAGCAGCGAACAGGGACAGGAACAAGAGACCCAGTACTTC. Protein product: CASSEQGQEQETQYF.

CDR3 coding DNA: TGTGCCAGCAGTGTCCAACAGGGCTCCACTGAAGCTTTCTTT. This gives the protein CASSVQQGSTEAFF. The chain has TRBV6-4 and TRBJ1-1; maybe TRBD1 (6 bases). The ends were cut back, 4 bases at V and 4 bases at J, with 13 bases in the middle. The CDR3 is 14 residues long. Germline CDR1 and CDR2: MRHNA and SNTAGT.